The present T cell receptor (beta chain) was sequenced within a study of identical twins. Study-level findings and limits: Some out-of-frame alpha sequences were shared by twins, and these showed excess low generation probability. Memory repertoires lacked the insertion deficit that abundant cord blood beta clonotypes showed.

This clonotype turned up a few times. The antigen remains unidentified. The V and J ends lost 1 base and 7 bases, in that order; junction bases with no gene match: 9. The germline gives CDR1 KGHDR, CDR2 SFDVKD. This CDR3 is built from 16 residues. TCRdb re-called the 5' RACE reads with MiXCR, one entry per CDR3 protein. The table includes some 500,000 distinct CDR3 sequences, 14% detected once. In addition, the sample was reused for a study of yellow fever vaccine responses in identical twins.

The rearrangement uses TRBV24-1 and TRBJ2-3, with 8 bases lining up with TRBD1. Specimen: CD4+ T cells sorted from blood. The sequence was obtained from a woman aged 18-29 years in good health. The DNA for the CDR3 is TGTGCCACCAGTGATTTCCGCCTCGACAGGGGACATACGCAGTATTTT. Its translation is CATSDFRLDRGHTQYF.